This TCR beta chain appears in the sequencing data of a study of OX40 agonist ivuxolimab in advanced cancers. Study as a whole: Patients were under 90% male with ages about 23 to 90, mean 60. Participants could have had prior anti-PD-1, anti-PD-L1 or anti-CTLA-4 therapy, and more than 35% had some. Partial response was recorded in three patients: one hepatocellular carcinoma and two cutaneous melanoma cases.

Patients with autoimmune history or systemic immunosuppression were excluded. This CDR3 has 13 residues. Deletions cut 2 bases from V and 8 bases from J, with 10 bases between. Germline V gene sequence: CDR1 SGHDT, CDR2 YYEEEE. Profiled with immunoSEQ multiplex PCR; TCRdb holds only in-frame clones, not every one. Among about 45,000 clones listed, roughly 82% were seen once. The chain is built from TRBV5-6 and TRBJ2-2; D is undetermined. This TCR came from an adult with an advanced solid tumor such as melanoma, head and neck, liver or kidney cancer. The specimen was CD4+ or CD8+ T cells sorted from blood, collected in a trial of the OX40 agonist ivuxolimab. CDR3 sequence (DNA): TGTGCCAGCAGCTTTGGAAGTCCAGGGGAGCTGTTTTTT. It codes for CASSFGSPGELFF.